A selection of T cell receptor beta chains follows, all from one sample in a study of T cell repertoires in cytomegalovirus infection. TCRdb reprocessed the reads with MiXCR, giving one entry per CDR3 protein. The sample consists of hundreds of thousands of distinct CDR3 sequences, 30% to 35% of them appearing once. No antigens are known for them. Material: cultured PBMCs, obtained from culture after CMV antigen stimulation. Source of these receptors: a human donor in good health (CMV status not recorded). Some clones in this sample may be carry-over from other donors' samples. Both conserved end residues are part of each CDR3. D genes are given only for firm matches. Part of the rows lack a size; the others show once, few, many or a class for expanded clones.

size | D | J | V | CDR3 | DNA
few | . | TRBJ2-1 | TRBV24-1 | CATGRGAGNEQFF | TGTGCCACCGGACGGGGCGCCGGGAATGAGCAGTTCTTC
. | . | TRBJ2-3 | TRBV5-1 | CASSFSGEADTQYF | TGCGCCAGCAGCTTTTCAGGGGAGGCAGATACGCAGTATTTT
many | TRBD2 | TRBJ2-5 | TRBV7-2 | CASNRPLGGLVGETQYF | TGTGCCAGCAATAGACCCTTAGGGGGACTAGTTGGGGAGACCCAGTACTTC
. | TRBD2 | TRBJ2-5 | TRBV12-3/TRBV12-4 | CASSPLAGGLETQYF | TGTGCCAGCAGTCCTTTAGCGGGAGGGCTAGAGACCCAGTACTTC
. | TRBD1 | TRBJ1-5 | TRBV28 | CASSPDRGDDQPQHF | TGTGCCAGCAGTCCCGACAGGGGTGACGATCAGCCCCAGCATTTT
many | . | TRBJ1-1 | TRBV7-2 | CASGEQMNTEAFF | TGTGCCAGCGGGGAACAGATGAACACTGAAGCTTTCTTT
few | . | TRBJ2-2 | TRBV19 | CASRDQGTGELFF | TGTGCCAGTCGAGACCAAGGAACCGGGGAGCTGTTTTTT
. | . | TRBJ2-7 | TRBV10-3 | CAISETTYEQYF | TGTGCCATCAGTGAGACTACCTACGAGCAGTACTTC
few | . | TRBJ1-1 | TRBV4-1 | CASSQETALNTEAFF | TGCGCCAGCAGCCAAGAAACCGCGCTAAACACTGAAGCTTTCTTT
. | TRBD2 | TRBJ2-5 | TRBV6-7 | CASSPGTSGYQETQYF | TGTGCCAGCAGTCCAGGGACTAGCGGATACCAAGAGACCCAGTACTTC
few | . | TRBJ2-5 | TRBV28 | CAGASGQQETQYF | TGTGCCGGGGCGAGCGGTCAACAAGAGACCCAGTACTTC